A single sample is the source of the 11 T cell receptor beta chains below, sequenced in a study of spatial heterogeneity in lung cancer. From the 5' RACE reads, TCRdb called clonotypes with MiXCR, one entry per CDR3 protein. The sample consists of tens of thousands of distinct CDR3 sequences, roughly 4.5% of them appearing once. Time point here: sample taken at primary tumor resection. No cell sorting; template was whole RNA from tumor, lung tissue or PBMC. This specimen consisted of PBMCs, obtained at surgery. These TCRs come from a male donor with early-stage non-small cell lung cancer.

This clonotype was observed many times. The chain combines TRBV9 with TRBJ2-5, with D tentatively TRBD1 or TRBD2 (5 bases each). V was trimmed by 3 bases and J by 5 bases, leaving 5 bases between them. Germline loops: CDR1 SGDLS, CDR2 YYNGEE. The CDR3 covers 11 residues. The DNA of the CDR3 is TGTGCCAGCAGCGGGGGGGAGACCCAGTACTTC. Translation: CASSGGETQYF.

V usage is TRBV14 and J usage is TRBJ2-7; 8 bases are shared with TRBD1. The ends lost 1 base at V and 2 bases at J; junction bases unmatched: 4. Looked up from germline, CDR1 is SGHDN and CDR2 is FVKESK. The CDR3 loop spans 15 amino acids. As DNA, the CDR3 is TGTGCCAGCAGCCAAGGGACAGGGATCACCTACGAGCAGTACTTC. This translates into CASSQGTGITYEQYF.

This clonotype occurred many times. This chain joins TRBV7-9 and TRBJ2-7; D not certain. V was cut by 3 bases and J by 1 base, with 10 bases left in between. Germline V gene lookup returns CDR1 SEHNR and CDR2 FQNEAQ (reference sequence). This CDR3 region has 14 residues. For the CDR3, the DNA is TGTGCCAGCAGCTTGCTCCAGGAATCCTACGAGCAGTACTTC. It is translated as CASSLLQESYEQYF.

Many counts were recorded for this clonotype. The genes are TRBV4-2 and TRBJ1-2; perhaps TRBD1 as D (5 bases). Germline CDR1 LGHNA, CDR2 YNFKEQ. There are 15 residues in the CDR3. Trimming cost V 0 bases and J 5 bases, with 13 bases left between them. CDR3 sequence reads: CASSQDDGTIYGYTF. DNA of the CDR3: TGTGCCAGCAGCCAAGATGACGGGACTATTTATGGCTACACCTTC.

The table lists this clonotype with many counts. The rearrangement links TRBV12-3 or TRBV12-4 to TRBJ1-2, with a weak D call TRBD1 (6 bases). CDR3 size: 14 residues. The V end lost 7 bases, the J end lost 0 bases, and 12 bases lay between the germline ends. DNA of the CDR3: TGTGCCAGCACCGCGGGGGCGACTAACTATGGCTACACCTTC. Its protein is CASTAGATNYGYTF.

This clonotype has ten or more counts. This chain links TRBV27 with TRBJ1-6; TRBD1 matches at 10 bases. CDR1 is MNHEY and CDR2 is SMNVEV in the germline V gene (reference sequence). V lost 5 bases to trimming and J lost 5 bases; unmatched junction nucleotides: 18. The CDR3 has 20 amino acids. The CDR3 DNA follows: TGTGCCAGCAGTCATTACGGACCGGGACAGGGGAGCGGCGATAATTCACCCCTCCACTTT. As protein: CASSHYGPGQGSGDNSPLHF.

This clonotype showed up many times. The gene calls are TRBV5-1 and TRBJ2-5, with unresolved D. With 2 bases removed from V and 4 bases from J, the gap between germline ends came to 6 bases. Looked up from germline, CDR1 is SGHRS and CDR2 is YFSETQ. The CDR3 covers 12 residues. As DNA, the CDR3 is TGCGCCAGCAGCTTACTCCCAGAGACCCAGTACTTC. Translating it yields CASSLLPETQYF.

This clonotype was seen ten or more times. The genes are TRBV6-2 or TRBV6-3 and TRBJ2-1; 9 bases line up with TRBD2. From germline, CDR1 is MNHEY and CDR2 SVGEGT. The V gene end was trimmed by 2 bases and the J gene end by 7 bases; junction bases not matched to a gene: 6. The CDR3 has 15 residues. CDR3 sequence reads: CASSYGGRASNEQFF. The CDR3 DNA reads as TGTGCCAGCAGTTACGGCGGGAGGGCCAGTAATGAGCAGTTCTTC.

For this clonotype: Its ends do not fully match the called genes, so a read error is possible. The chain joins TRBV28 to TRBJ2-2; TRBD2 aligns across 11 bases. The CDR3 has 16 residues. Germline V lookup: CDR1 MDHEN, CDR2 SYDVKM. This chain's CDR3 is CASSPPGLAGTRELFF. As DNA, the CDR3 is TGTGCCAGCAGCCCACCCGGACTAGCGGGCACCCGGGAGCTGTTTTTT.

This clonotype occurred many times. CDR3 protein: CASSFEGSYGYTF. CDR3 DNA sequence: TGTGCCAGCAGTTTCGAAGGGTCCTATGGCTACACCTTC. V usage is TRBV12-3 or TRBV12-4 and J usage is TRBJ1-2; no reliable D call. This CDR3 region has 13 residues. Trimming removed 3 bases at V and 4 bases at J, with 9 bases between.

V usage is TRBV12-3 or TRBV12-4 and J usage is TRBJ2-7, with D possibly being TRBD2 (6 bases). Trimming took 7 bases from V and 1 from J, leaving 11 bases between them. CDR3 length: 13 amino acids. CDR3 DNA sequence: TGTGCCAGCAACCGGGACTTATCCTACGAGCAGTACTTC. Residues: CASNRDLSYEQYF.